This T cell receptor (beta chain) is from a study of blood T cells in healthy people across ages. Points from the study as a whole: Long-lived donors exceeded aged donors in naive CD4+ cells and diversity.

Primed by a sample-barcoded 5' primer and a J-beta primer mix, a second PCR proceeded for roughly 6 to 12 cycles. No fewer than 3 million CDR3-containing paired-end reads came from each sample. TCRdb reprocessed the 5' RACE reads via MiXCR and lists one record per CDR3 protein. The table lists 1,500,000 or so distinct CDR3 sequences, almost 60% of them singletons. To note about this clonotype: Its cognate antigen is unknown.

Caucasian, healthy and from Russia, the donors were aged between roughly 6 and 95. Germline lookup yields CDR1 ENHRY and CDR2 SYGVKD. The length of the CDR3 is 13 residues. With V trimmed by 7 bases and J by 4 bases, 4 bases remained unmatched. The origin of this receptor is a man between 18 and 29 years old in good health. Sequencing was done on a sample of blood. This chain connects TRBV10-3 to TRBJ2-1; TRBD1 matches 7 bases. The CDR3 spells CAITGTEYNEQFF. DNA of the CDR3: TGTGCCATCACCGGGACAGAGTACAATGAGCAGTTCTTC.